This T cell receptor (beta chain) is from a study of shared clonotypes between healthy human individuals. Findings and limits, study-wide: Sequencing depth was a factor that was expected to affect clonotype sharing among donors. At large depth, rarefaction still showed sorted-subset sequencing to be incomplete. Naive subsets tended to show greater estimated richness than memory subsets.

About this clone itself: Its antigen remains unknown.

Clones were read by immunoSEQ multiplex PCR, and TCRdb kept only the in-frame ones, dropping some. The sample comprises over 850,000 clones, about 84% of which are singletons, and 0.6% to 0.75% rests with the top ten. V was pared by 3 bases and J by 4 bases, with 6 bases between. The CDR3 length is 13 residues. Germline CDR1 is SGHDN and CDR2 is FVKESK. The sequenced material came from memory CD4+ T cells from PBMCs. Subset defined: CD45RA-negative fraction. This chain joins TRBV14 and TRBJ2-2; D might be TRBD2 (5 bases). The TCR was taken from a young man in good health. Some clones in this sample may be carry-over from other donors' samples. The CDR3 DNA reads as TGTGCCAGCAGCCAGAGCGGCACCGGGGAGCTGTTTTTT. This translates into CASSQSGTGELFF.